These T cell receptor beta chains were read from a single sample in a study of sequential checkpoint blockade in melanoma. Profiled with immunoSEQ multiplex PCR; TCRdb holds only in-frame clones, not every one. Of some 14,000 clones in the sample, approximately 52% were seen once. The sample consisted of CD8+ T cells sorted from blood (inferred from file names), taken from a patient given nivolumab and ipilimumab in sequence. The receptors here all came from a human donor with melanoma. CDR3s include the opening cysteine and the closing phenylalanine or tryptophan. The D gene is left open where the match is weak. Size tells how often a clone was seen (once, few, many) or the class of an expanded clone, and some rows leave it out.

>.|TRBD2|TRBJ2-7|TRBV7-9
TGTGCCAGCAGCTTTGCCGGGGGGGACTTGAAGCAGTACTTC
CASSFAGGDLKQYF
>.|TRBD1|TRBJ1-2|TRBV19
TGTGCCACCGGACAGGGGGCAAATGGCTACACCTTC
CATGQGANGYTF
>.|.|TRBJ1-2|TRBV5-8
TGTGCCAGCAGCTTGGACCTCGAGTCTCCCGGCTACACCTTC
CASSLDLESPGYTF
>.|.|TRBJ1-2|TRBV28
TGTGCCAGCCAGCTCCCACAGACCTATGGCTACACCTTC
CASQLPQTYGYTF
>.|TRBD1|TRBJ2-2|TRBV10-2
TGCGCCACTACCGGGACAGTAACCGGGGAGCTGTTTTTT
CATTGTVTGELFF
>once|TRBD2|TRBJ2-2|TRBV14
TGTGCCAGCAGCCGTTTGAGCGGGAGAGTTCCCGGGGAGCTGTTTTTT
CASSRLSGRVPGELFF
>.|.|TRBJ1-2|TRBV25-1
TGTGCCAGCAGCCCCAGGGGCAGCTATGGCTACACCTTC
CASSPRGSYGYTF
>.|.|TRBJ2-5|TRBV5-3
TGTGCCAGCAGCCGCCCACTCGATACCCAGTACTTC
CASSRPLDTQYF
>.|TRBD1|TRBJ1-1|TRBV5-1
TGCGCCAGCAGTAAGTGGGACAGCCTGATGAACACTGAAGCTTTCTTT
CASSKWDSLMNTEAFF
>.|.|TRBJ1-1|TRBV13
TGTGCCAGCAGCTTAATCACTCAGAACACTGAAGCTTTCTTT
CASSLITQNTEAFF
>once|TRBD1|TRBJ1-1|TRBV2
TGTGCCACCGAAGACAGGGCCACTGAAGCTTTCTTT
CATEDRATEAFF
>.|TRBD2|TRBJ2-1|TRBV12-5
TGTGCTAGTGGCCTAACTTATAGCGGGAGCCCAAATGAGCAGTTCTTC
CASGLTYSGSPNEQFF
>few|.|TRBJ2-7|TRBV5-1
TGCGCCAGCAGCCCCGCAGGGGGACTCTACGAGCAGTACTTC
CASSPAGGLYEQYF
>.|TRBD2|TRBJ2-7|TRBV5-6
TGTGCCAGCAGCGCCGGCGGGGGGGAGCAGTACTTC
CASSAGGGEQYF
>.|TRBD1|TRBJ2-2|TRBV11-2
TGTGCCAGCAGCCCCCGGACAGGAAACACCGGGGAGCTGTTTTTT
CASSPRTGNTGELFF
>.|.|TRBJ1-3|TRBV6-1
TGTGCCAGCAGTGAGGGCATTGGGGCCTTCAGCTCTGGAAACACCATATATTTT
CASSEGIGAFSSGNTIYF
>.|.|TRBJ1-3|TRBV5-4
TGTGCCAGCAGCAGCTGGACAGCATACTCTGGAAACACCATATATTTT
CASSSWTAYSGNTIYF
>medium-sized|TRBD1|TRBJ1-5|TRBV18
TGTGCCAGCTCCCATGGACAGGGCAATCAGCCCCAGCATTTT
CASSHGQGNQPQHF
>.|TRBD2|TRBJ2-3|TRBV4-2
TGTGCCAGCAGCCAAGATCTAGCGGGGGGCACAGATACGCAGTATTTT
CASSQDLAGGTDTQYF
>.|.|TRBJ2-7|TRBV7-2
TGTGCCAGCAGCTTGGCCAGTGCCCGGCGGCCTGCCGAGCAGTACTTC
CASSLASARRPAEQYF
>once|.|TRBJ2-1|TRBV7-6
TGTGCCAGCAGCTTGCAGGGGTCGAACAATGAGCAGTTCTTC
CASSLQGSNNEQFF
>few|.|TRBJ1-1|TRBV19
TGTGCCAGTAGTATCGGGGTGAACACTGAAGCTTTCTTT
CASSIGVNTEAFF
>.|TRBD1|TRBJ1-1|TRBV6-6
TGTGCCAGCAGTTACGGGACAGGGGGCAGAGCTGAAGCTTTCTTT
CASSYGTGGRAEAFF
>medium-sized|.|TRBJ2-2|TRBV7-9
TGTGCCAGCAGCCGTCTCGCGGGGCAGACCGGGGAGCTGTTTTTT
CASSRLAGQTGELFF
>few|.|TRBJ2-3|TRBV27
TGTGCCAGCAGTTTAGGGACTCTCACAGATACGCAGTATTTT
CASSLGTLTDTQYF
>.|TRBD1|TRBJ2-1|TRBV19
TGTGCCAGTAGTATTACAGGGGCGAGTGAGCAGTTCTTC
CASSITGASEQFF
>few|.|TRBJ1-6|TRBV6-5
TGTGCCAGCAGACATCTAACAGAGGGTAATTCACCCCTCCACTTT
CASRHLTEGNSPLHF
>.|.|TRBJ2-7|TRBV15
TGTGCCACCAGCAGAGATCGGGCTAGCAGGTTTCGGGACTTC
CATSRDRASRFRDF
>.|.|TRBJ2-7|TRBV6-6
TGTGCCAGCAGTTACTCCGCGAGGAACGAGCAGTACTTC
CASSYSARNEQYF
>.|.|TRBJ2-1|TRBV18
TGTGCCAGCTCCTTGGGGGGAGCGAGGGATTACAATGAGCAGTTCTTC
CASSLGGARDYNEQFF
>few|TRBD1|TRBJ2-7|TRBV13
TGTGCCAGCAGCTTACAACAGGGGGGCTACGAGCAGTACTTC
CASSLQQGGYEQYF
>.|TRBD1|TRBJ2-2|TRBV9
TGTGCCAGCAGCGCCCTGACAGGGGACACCGGGGAGCTGTTTTTT
CASSALTGDTGELFF